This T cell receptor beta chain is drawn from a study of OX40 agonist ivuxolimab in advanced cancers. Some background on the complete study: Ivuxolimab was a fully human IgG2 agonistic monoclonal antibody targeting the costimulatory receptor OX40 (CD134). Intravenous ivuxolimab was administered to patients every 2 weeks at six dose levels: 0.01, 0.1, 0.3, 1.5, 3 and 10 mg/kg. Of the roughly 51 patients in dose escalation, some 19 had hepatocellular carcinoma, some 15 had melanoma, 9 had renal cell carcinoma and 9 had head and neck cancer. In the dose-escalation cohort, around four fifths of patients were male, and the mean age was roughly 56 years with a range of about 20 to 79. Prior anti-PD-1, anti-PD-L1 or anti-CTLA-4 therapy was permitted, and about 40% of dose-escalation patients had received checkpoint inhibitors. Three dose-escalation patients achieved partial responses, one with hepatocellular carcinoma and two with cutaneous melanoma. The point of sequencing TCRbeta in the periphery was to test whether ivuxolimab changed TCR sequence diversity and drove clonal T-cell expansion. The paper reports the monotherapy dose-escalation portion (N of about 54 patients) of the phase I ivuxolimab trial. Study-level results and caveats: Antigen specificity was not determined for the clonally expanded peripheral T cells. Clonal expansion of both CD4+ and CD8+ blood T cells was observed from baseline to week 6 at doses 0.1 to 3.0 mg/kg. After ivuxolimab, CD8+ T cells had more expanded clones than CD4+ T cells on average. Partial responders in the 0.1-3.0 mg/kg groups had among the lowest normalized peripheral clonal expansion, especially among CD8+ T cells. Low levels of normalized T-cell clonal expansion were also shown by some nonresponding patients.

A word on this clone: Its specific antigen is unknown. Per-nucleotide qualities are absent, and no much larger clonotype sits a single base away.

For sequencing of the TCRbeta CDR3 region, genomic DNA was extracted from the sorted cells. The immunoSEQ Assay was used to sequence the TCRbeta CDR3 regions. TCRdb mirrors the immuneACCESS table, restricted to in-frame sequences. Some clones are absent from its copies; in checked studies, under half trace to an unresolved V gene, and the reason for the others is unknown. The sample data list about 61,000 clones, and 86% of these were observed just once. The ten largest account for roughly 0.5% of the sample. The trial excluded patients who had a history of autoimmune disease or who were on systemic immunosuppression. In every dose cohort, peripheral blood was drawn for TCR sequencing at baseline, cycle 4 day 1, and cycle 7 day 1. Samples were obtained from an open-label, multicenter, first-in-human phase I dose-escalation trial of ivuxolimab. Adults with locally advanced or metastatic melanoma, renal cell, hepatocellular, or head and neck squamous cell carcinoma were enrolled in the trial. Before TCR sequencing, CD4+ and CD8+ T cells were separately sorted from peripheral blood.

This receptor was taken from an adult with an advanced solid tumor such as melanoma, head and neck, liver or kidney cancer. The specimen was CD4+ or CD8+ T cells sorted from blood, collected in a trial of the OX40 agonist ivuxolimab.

The DNA reads as follows: TGTGCCAGCACGCGACAGTACCAAGAGACCCAGTACTTC. This translates into CASTRQYQETQYF. Recombination connected TRBV5-6 to TRBJ2-5, and perhaps TRBD1 as D gene, on 5 matching bases. From cysteine to phenylalanine, the CDR3 is 13 amino acids long. Only CDR3 DNA is held: 39 bases, read in frame from base 1. The junction carries 9 bases between V and J, which are trimmed by 6 bases and 0 bases respectively. Taken from the germline V gene, the CDR1 and CDR2 loops are SGHDT and YYEEEE.